Reported below is one TCR beta chain. This entry is derived from a study of blood T cell repertoires in COVID-19. Authors' analysis steps: How many nucleated cells were present was estimated from reference gene primer amplification. Here immunoSEQ multiplex PCR was the method, and the copy in TCRdb shows in-frame clones only, minus some. From that table come the V and J calls and clone size; the DNA was used to work out D and trimming. The profile shows over 7,500 clones, roughly 81% of them singletons. The junction had 11 bases not matched to a gene; V was cut back by 4 bases and J by 7 bases. This CDR3 is 15 amino acids long. Germline V gives CDR1 SGHRS, CDR2 YFSETQ.

Sequencing was carried out using peripheral blood. This clonotype was obtained from a man aged 55-75 years with active COVID-19. V and J are TRBV5-1 and TRBJ2-7; 10 nucleotides agree with TRBD1. The CDR3 DNA reads TGCGCCAGCAGCCCCTCGGGACAGGGGTGGGAAGAGCAGTACTTC. Translating it yields CASSPSGQGWEEQYF.